The sequence of this T cell receptor beta chain was determined in a study of cytomegalovirus exposure and HLA in healthy donors (dated by TCRdb to 2016 to 2017). In the study overall: According to an earlier analysis of 587 of the donors, 200 million or so T cells yielded approximately 120 million unique TCR beta sequences and approximately 300 Gb of sequence data. HLA typing covered class I and class II loci at four-digit resolution. All discovery cohort repertoires had been generated using a single sequencing platform. Four or five DR-DQ haplotypes were handled as single units for association and clustering, since linkage in the cohort was strong. In addition to the first cohort of around 670 subjects, a separate validation cohort of about 120 different subjects was used. To decide whether each TCR beta V gene segment behaved as functional or pseudogenic, an earlier analysis of some 600 of the donors relied on high-throughput TCR beta sequencing. The aim of the study was to test whether cataloging public T cell receptors could identify signatures of past pathogen exposure. In a later genetic analysis, genome-wide SNP genotypes for about 55% of the roughly 700 donors were used, and that subset was treated as a discovery cohort. High-throughput TCR immunosequencing, statistical association of individual TCRs with disease status, and machine learning were combined to predict cytomegalovirus infection status. In the later analysis, no new phenotypic data were used to find candidate immune exposures; instead, reliance was placed on TCR beta sequences and their occurrence across donors. Among the approximately 400 genotyped donors, approximately 81% belonged to the genetic ancestry cluster associated with self-reported Caucasian donors. Using immunosequencing, the study profiled T cell repertoires from around 670 subjects and related those repertoires to cytomegalovirus serostatus. Across approximately 400 genotyped donors of the cohort, an average of approximately 240,000 unique TCR beta nucleotide sequences per donor were sequenced, and roughly a sixth of those sequences were non-productive. Around 320 gigabases of sequencing data and roughly 90 million unique TCR sequences were included in an early release covering about 700 HLA-typed donors. Typing coverage differed by locus: A, B, C, DRB1 and DQB1 were typed in roughly 629-630 donors, DQA1 in roughly 500, DPA1 in 600 to 610, and DPB1 in 472. In a later analysis, previously published TCR beta repertoires from 666 donors were re-analyzed and high-resolution HLA genotyping was added so that TCR occurrence patterns could be studied. Donor age, sex, ethnicity and CMV serostatus were compiled together with the repertoire data.

The CDR3 covers 14 residues, taking in both the cysteine and the phenylalanine. The kept DNA is CDR3 alone, 42 bases in frame from the first base. The V end gives up 3 bases and the J end 0 bases, leaving 2 bases in the junction not matched to a gene. For CDR1 and CDR2, the germline V gene lists SGHTA and FQGTGA. In total, around 600 healthy bone marrow donors made up the cohort. At the time of sampling, all cohort members were nominally healthy, though unrecorded immune exposures were likely present. The donor was CMV seronegative and belonged to the group of approximately 320 seronegative cohort members. Each donor provided a peripheral blood sample, and peripheral blood mononuclear cells were used for TCR beta sequencing. Genomic DNA was extracted from the blood cell samples with the Qiagen DNeasy Blood Extraction Kit. Libraries were built with the immunoSEQ multiplex PCR assay. For the multiplex PCR, a mixture combining 60 forward primers for TCR Vbeta segments and 13 reverse primers for TCR Jbeta segments was used. A multiplex PCR assay on genomic DNA amplified the CDR3 region of rearranged TCR beta genes. The Illumina HiSeq System was used to sequence the amplified TCR beta libraries as 87-base-pair reads. Per the authors' processing: In a later analysis, roughly 80 million unique TCR beta chains were counted across the roughly 700 repertoires, and about 9.9 million of these chains were shared by at least two donors. Raw reads were error-corrected and collapsed into unique sequences with a nearest-neighbor algorithm that merged closely related sequences to remove PCR and sequencing errors. Alignment of CDR3 sequences to IMGT reference sequences was used to assign V, D and J gene segments. For a sequence to be retained, a match of at least six nucleotides to both a V gene segment and a J gene segment was required. Rearrangements were called productive when the CDR3 lacked stop codons and stayed in frame with V and J; all others were non-productive. CDR3 was defined according to IMGT convention as the region running from the second conserved V-encoded cysteine to the conserved J-encoded phenylalanine. Sequences without an unambiguous match to a single V gene segment were excluded from the earlier analysis of a few hundred of the donors. In an earlier analysis of approximately 590 of the donors, a V segment was called functional when productive rearrangements were above 56.7%, and segregating when the standard deviation between donors exceeded 5%. A statistical classification framework was built for diagnosing cytomegalovirus status from the catalog of TCR beta chain sequences. In a later analysis, V and J genes were assigned by comparing TCR nucleotide sequences against IMGT/GENE-DB human TR gene sequences. Using the TCRdist pipeline, a later analysis assigned CDR3 sequences along with most-parsimonious VDJ recombination scenarios. A later analysis defined each TCR beta chain by its CDR3 amino acid sequence plus V-gene family, and excluded reads lacking a unique V-gene family. As a way to deal with suspected cross-contamination and a sequencing artifact, a later analysis dropped nearly 600 nucleotide sequences that were highly shared and had low generation probability. In a later analysis, a clonal expansion index for each public chain was calculated from normalized within-repertoire ranks of inferred template counts. A later analysis computed generation probabilities with a VDJ recombination model fitted to out-of-frame rearrangements, and checked the results against IGoR. In a later analysis, TCR-TCR, TCR-HLA and TCR-CMV co-occurrence was scored with hypergeometric tests, and a repertoire-size bias correction was applied to TCR pairs. To estimate false discovery rates, a later analysis permuted the HLA or CMV assignments 20 times. In a later analysis, co-occurring TCRs were grouped using DBSCAN, with TCRdist sequence similarity added in when clustering inside HLA-allele-positive subsets. For co-occurrence clustering, repertoires with fewer than 30,000 or more than 120,000 public chains were excluded, along with about five repertoires with anomalous nucleotide sharing. TCRdb re-hosts the immuneACCESS table, in-frame sequences only. Its copies lack some clones; in the studies checked, an unresolved V gene accounts for under half of them, and the cause for the rest is not known. That table gives V, J and clone size, and the DNA gave D and trimming. The sample contains fewer than 200,000 clones, around 75% of them found a single time. The top ten clonotypes cover around 2.4% of the sample.

Broader findings and caveats from the paper: A group of highly shared sequence variants was considered likely to be a technical artifact of the sequencing pipeline. Across donors, most TCR sequences were observed very rarely, whereas some public TCRs were present in many individuals. Some IMGT-functional V segments, including TRBV6-2 and TRBV6-3, could not be told apart with the 87-base-pair reads, so those segments were excluded. A few of the identified cytomegalovirus-associated TCR beta chains were confirmed in vitro to be specific for cytomegalovirus antigens. The authors suggested that the approach could potentially be extended to other disease states and immunological phenotypes. Roughly uniform sequencing depth across donors was assumed in presence/absence analyses, although this assumption may not hold. In a later analysis, HLA-associated TCR beta chains showed more clonal expansion and lower generation probabilities than non-associated chains that were equally common. Because HLA typing was unavailable for some donors at each locus, only the typed subset was used in association tests. Assigning TCR associations to individual alleles was difficult when HLA alleles, especially DR and DQ, strongly co-occurred. The only immune exposure information available for the cohort was CMV serostatus. Broadly in line with IMGT annotations, most TCR beta V segments showed up in productive rearrangements about 87% or about 30% of the time in an earlier analysis of under 700 of the donors. In a later analysis, several top co-occurrence clusters were reported to appear linked to parvovirus B19, influenza, CMV and Epstein-Barr virus. Because counts were too low, seventeen rarely observed V segments, including chromosome 9 orphons, were excluded from the earlier analysis of about 500 of the donors. In both the original and validation cohorts, the classifier was reported to diagnose cytomegalovirus status with high specificity and sensitivity. A later analysis found that most CMV-associated TCR beta chains appeared HLA-restricted, with HLA associations seemingly driven largely by CMV exposure. In the study, about 150 TCR beta chains were listed as associated with cytomegalovirus. Compared with the roughly 670-donor mean, donors in an Asian-associated ancestry cluster had fewer N-insertions in productive TCRs, according to a later genetic analysis. The cohort was sequenced for TCR beta chains only, and without alpha or paired-chain data the features that could be detected were limited. In a later genetic analysis, a missense DCLRE1C variant was associated with V-gene and J-gene trimming of TCR beta chains, and the association was replicated in an independent cohort. A further reported finding was that TCR beta sequences accurately predicted the HLA-A and HLA-B alleles for most subjects in the first cohort. At a false discovery rate of 0.05, a later analysis linked about 17,000 TCR beta sequences to specific HLA alleles. A later analysis found that TCR association rates varied across HLA loci, with DRB1 alleles showing the most associated TCRs and HLA-C alleles the fewest. Linkage disequilibrium might explain the correlated functional status among segregating V segments, but an unknown experimental factor could not be excluded.

Regarding this clone: This receptor's antigen is unknown. One base away there is no much larger clone; base qualities are not given.

The sample comprised PBMCs. Recombination linked TRBV7-3 to TRBJ2-7; 7 central bases correspond to TRBD1. This clonotype originated in a female donor in good health and CMV-seronegative. The nucleotide sequence reads as follows: TGTGCCAGCAGCTTCCGACAGGGCTCCTACGAGCAGTACTTC. This translates into CASSFRQGSYEQYF.